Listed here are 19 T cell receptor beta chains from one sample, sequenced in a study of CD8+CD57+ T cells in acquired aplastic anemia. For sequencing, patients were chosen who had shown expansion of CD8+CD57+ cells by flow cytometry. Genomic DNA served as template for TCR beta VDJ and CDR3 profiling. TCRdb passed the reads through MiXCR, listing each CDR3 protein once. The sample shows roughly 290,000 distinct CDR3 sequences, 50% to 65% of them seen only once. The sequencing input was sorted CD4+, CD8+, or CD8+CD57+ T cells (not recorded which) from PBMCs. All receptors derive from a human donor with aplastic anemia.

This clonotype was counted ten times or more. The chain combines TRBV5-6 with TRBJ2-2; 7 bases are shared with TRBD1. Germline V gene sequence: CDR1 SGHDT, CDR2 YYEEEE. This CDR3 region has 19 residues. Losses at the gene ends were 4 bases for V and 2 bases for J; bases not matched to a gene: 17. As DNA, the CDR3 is TGTGCCAGCAGCGGCAATCCGGGACAGCGAGTAGGCAACACCGGGGAGCTGTTTTTT. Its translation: CASSGNPGQRVGNTGELFF. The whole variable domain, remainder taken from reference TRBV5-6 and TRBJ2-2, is DAGVTQSPTHLIKTRGQQVTLRCSPKSGHDTVSWYQQALGQGPQFIFQYYEEEERQRGNFPDRFSGHQFPNYSSELNVNALLLGDSALYLCASSGNPGQRVGNTGELFFGEGSRLTVL.

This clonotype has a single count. The CDR3, as DNA: TGTGCCAGCAGCTGGACTCAGAACAGGGGCCTCGGAAACACCATATATTTT. It is translated as CASSWTQNRGLGNTIYF. This chain links TRBV7-2 with TRBJ1-3; 7 bases map to TRBD1. The length of the CDR3 is 17 residues. J gave up 4 bases and V 4 bases, and 13 bases lay outside the gene matches. Germline V gives CDR1 SGHTA, CDR2 FQGNSA.

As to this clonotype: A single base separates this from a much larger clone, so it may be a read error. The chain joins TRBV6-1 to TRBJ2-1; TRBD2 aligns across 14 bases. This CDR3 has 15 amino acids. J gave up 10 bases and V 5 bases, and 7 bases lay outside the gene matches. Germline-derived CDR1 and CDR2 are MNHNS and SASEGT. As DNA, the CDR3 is TGTGCCAGCAGTTCAGGACTAGCGGGGGGAACGGAGCAGTTCTTC. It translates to CASSSGLAGGTEQFF.

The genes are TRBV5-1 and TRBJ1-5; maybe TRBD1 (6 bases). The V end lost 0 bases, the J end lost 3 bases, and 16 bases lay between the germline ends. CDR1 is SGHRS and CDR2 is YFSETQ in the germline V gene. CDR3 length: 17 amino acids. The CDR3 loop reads CASSLAPTGQFNQPQHF. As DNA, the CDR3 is TGCGCCAGCAGCTTGGCACCAACGGGACAATTCAATCAGCCCCAGCATTTT.

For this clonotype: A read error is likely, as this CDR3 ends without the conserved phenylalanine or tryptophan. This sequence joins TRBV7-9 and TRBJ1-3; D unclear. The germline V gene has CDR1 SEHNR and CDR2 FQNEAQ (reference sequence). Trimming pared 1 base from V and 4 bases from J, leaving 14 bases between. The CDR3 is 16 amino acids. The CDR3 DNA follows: TGTGCCAGCAGCTTAGGAGGTAGCAGGCCGGGAAACACCATATATCTT. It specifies CASSLGGSRPGNTIYL.

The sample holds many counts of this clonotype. The CDR3 nucleotides are TGCGCCAGCAGCATGGGACAGGGGGTAGATACGCAGTATTTT. Translation gives CASSMGQGVDTQYF. The chain is built from TRBV5-1 and TRBJ2-3; 11 positions match TRBD1. Germline CDR1 is SGHRS and CDR2 is YFSETQ. Germline trimming cut 4 bases from V and 5 bases from J; bases unmatched to any gene: 3. The CDR3 consists of 14 residues.

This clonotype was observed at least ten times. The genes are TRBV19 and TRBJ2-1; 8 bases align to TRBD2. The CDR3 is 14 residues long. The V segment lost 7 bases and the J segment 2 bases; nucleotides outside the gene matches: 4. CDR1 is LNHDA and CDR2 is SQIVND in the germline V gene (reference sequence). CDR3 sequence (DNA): TGTGCCAGTAATGGGCGGGAGGCCTACAATGAGCAGTTCTTC. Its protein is CASNGREAYNEQFF.

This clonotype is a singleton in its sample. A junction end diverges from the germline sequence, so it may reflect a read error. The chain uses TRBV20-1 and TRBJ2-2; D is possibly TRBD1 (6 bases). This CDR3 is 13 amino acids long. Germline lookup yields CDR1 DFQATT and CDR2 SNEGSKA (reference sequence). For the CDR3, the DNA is TGCAGTGCGGTCGACAGGAACACCGGGGAGCTGTTTTTC. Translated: CSAVDRNTGELFF.

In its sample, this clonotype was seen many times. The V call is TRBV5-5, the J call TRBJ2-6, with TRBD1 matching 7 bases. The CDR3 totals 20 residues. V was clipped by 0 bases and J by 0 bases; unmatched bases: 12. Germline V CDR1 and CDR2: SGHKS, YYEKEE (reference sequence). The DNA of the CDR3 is TGTGCCAGCAGCTTGGAGGGGCCGACAGGGTTCCACTCTGGGGCCAACGTCCTGACTTTC. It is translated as CASSLEGPTGFHSGANVLTF.

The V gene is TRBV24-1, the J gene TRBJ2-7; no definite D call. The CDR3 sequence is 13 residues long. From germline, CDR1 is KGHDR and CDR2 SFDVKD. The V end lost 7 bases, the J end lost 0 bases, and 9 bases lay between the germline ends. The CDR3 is CATRGCRSYEQYF. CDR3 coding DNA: TGTGCCACCAGGGGTTGTCGCTCCTACGAGCAGTACTTC.

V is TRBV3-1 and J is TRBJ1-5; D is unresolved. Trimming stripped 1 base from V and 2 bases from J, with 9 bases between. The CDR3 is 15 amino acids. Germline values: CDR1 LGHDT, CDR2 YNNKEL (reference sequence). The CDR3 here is CASSQGAFRNQPQHF. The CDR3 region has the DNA TGTGCCAGCAGCCAAGGAGCTTTCCGCAATCAGCCCCAGCATTTT.

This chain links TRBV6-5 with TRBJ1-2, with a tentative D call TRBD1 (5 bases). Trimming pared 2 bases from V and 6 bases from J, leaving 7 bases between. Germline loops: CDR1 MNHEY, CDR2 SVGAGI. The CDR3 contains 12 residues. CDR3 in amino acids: CASSYRGNGYTF. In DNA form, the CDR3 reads TGTGCCAGCAGTTACAGGGGTAATGGCTACACCTTC.

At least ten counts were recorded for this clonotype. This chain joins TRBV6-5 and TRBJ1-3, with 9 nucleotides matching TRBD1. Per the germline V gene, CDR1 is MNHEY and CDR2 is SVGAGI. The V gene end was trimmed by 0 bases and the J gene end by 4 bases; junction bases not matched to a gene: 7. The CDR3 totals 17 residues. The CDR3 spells CASSYSGQGSPGNTIYF. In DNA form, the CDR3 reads TGTGCCAGCAGTTACTCGGGACAGGGAAGTCCCGGAAACACCATATATTTT.

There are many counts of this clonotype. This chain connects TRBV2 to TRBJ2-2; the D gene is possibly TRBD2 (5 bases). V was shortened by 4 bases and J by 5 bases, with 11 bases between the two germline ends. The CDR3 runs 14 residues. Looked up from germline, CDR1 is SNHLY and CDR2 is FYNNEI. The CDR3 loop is CASSGFRGTGELFF. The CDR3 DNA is TGTGCCAGCAGTGGTTTTCGGGGAACCGGGGAGCTGTTTTTT.

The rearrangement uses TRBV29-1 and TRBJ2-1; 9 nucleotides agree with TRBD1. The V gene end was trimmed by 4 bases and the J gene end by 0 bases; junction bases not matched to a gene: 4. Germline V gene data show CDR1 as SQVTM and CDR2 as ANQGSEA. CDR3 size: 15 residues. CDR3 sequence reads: CSVGTGAYSYNEQFF. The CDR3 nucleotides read TGCAGCGTTGGGACAGGGGCCTACTCCTACAATGAGCAGTTCTTC.

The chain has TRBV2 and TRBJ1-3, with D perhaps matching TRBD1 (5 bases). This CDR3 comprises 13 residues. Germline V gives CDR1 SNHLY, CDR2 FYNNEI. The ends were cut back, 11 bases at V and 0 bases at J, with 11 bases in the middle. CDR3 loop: CAGGPNSGNTIYF. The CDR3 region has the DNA TGTGCCGGGGGACCGAACTCTGGAAACACCATATATTTT. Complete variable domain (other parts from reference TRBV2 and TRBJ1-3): EPEVTQTPSHQVTQMGQEVILRCVPISNHLYFYWYRQILGQKVEFLVSFYNNEISEKSEIFDDQFSVERPDGSNFTLKIRSTKLEDSAMYFCAGGPNSGNTIYFGEGSWLTVV.

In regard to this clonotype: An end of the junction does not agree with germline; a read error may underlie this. This CDR3 reads CASSRTSSCNEQFF. The DNA for the CDR3 is TGTGCCAGCAGTAGGACTAGCTCCTGCAATGAGCAGTTCTTC. The chain is built from TRBV2 and TRBJ2-1, with 8 nucleotides matching TRBD2. CDR1 and CDR2 from the germline V gene are SNHLY and FYNNEI. This CDR3 spans 14 amino acids.

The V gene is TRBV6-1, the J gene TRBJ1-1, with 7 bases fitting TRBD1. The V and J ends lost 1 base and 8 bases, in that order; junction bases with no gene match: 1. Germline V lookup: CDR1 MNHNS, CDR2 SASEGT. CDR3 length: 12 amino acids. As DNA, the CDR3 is TGTGCCAGCAGTGAAGGGGACAGAGAAGCTTTCTTT. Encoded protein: CASSEGDREAFF.

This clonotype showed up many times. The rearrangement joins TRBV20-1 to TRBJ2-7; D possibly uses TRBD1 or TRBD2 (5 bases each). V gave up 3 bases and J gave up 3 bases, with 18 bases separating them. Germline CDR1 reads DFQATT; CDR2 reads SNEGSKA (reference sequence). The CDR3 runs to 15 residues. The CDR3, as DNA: TGCAGTGCTAGGGGTGCAGAGGGGAATTACTACGAGCAGTACTTC. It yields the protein CSARGAEGNYYEQYF.